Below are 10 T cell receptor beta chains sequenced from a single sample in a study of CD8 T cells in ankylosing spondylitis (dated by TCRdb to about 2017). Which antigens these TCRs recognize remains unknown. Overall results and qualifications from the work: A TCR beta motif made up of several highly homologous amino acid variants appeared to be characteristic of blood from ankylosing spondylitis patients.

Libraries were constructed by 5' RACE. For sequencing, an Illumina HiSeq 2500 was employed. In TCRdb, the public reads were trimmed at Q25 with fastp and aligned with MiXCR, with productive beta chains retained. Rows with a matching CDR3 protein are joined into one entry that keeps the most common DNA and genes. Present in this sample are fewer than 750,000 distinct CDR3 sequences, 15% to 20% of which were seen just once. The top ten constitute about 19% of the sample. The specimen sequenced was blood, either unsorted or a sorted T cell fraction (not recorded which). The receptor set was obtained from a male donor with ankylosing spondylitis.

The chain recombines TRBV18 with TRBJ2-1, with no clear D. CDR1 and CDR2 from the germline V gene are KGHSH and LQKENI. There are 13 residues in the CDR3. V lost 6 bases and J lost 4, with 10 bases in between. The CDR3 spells CASSPFRYNEQFF. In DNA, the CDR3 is TGTGCCAGCTCGCCATTCAGGTACAATGAGCAGTTCTTC.

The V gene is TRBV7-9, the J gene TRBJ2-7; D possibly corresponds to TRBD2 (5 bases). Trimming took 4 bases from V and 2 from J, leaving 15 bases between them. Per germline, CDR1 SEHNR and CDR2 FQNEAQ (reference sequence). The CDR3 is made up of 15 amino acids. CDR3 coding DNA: TGTGCCAGCAGCTGGACTTCGGGGAGTCCCTACGAGCAGTACGTC. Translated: CASSWTSGSPYEQYV.

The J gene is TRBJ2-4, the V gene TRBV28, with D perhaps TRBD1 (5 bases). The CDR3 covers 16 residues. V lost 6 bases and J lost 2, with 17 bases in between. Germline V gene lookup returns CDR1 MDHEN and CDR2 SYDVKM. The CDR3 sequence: CASRLQQGVTKNIQYF. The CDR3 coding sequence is TGTGCCAGCAGATTACAGCAGGGCGTCACCAAAAACATTCAGTACTTC.

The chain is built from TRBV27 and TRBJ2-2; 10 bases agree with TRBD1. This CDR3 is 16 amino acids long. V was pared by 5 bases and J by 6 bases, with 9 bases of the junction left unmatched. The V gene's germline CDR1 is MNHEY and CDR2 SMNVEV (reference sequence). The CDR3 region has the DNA TGTGCCAGCAGTCCCCCGGGACAGGGGTGGCCCGGGGAGCTGTTTTTT. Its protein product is CASSPPGQGWPGELFF.

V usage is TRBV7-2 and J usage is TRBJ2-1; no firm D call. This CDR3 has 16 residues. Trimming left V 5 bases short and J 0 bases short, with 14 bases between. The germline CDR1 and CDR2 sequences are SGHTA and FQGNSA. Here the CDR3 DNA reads TGTGCCAGCAGCCAGGCGCCTCAGCTCTCCTACAATGAGCAGTTCTTC. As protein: CASSQAPQLSYNEQFF.

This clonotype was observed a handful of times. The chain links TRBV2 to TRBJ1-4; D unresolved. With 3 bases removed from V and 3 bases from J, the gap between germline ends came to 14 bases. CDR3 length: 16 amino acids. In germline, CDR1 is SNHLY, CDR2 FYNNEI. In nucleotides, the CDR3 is TGTGCCAGCAGTGATGCCGGAGCAAGGGCTAATGAAAAACTGTTTTTT. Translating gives CASSDAGARANEKLFF.

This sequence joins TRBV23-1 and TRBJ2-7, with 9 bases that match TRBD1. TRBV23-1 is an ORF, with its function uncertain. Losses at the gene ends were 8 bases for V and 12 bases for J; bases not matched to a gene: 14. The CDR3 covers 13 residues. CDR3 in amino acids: CASGTGTGNLPYF. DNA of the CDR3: TGCGCCAGCGGAACCGGGACAGGGAATTTGCCGTACTTC.

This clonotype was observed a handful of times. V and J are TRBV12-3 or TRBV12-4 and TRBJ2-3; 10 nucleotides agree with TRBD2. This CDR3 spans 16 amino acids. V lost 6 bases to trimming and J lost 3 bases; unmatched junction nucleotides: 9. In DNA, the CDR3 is TGTGCCAGCAGCCAACCTAGCGGGAGCGTAACAGATACGCAGTATTTT. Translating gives CASSQPSGSVTDTQYF.

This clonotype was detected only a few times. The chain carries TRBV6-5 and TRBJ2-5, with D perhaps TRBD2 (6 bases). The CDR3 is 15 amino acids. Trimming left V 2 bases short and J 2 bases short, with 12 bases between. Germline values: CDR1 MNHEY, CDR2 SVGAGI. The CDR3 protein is CASSYAGSYQETQYF. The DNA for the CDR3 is TGTGCCAGCAGTTACGCGGGGAGCTATCAAGAGACCCAGTACTTC.

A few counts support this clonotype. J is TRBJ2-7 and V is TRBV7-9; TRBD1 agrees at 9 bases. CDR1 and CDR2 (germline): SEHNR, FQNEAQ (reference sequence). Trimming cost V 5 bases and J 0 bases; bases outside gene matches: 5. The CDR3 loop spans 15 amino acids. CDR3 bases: TGTGCCAGCAGCAGGACAGGGGCGAGCTCCTACGAGCAGTACTTC. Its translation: CASSRTGASSYEQYF.